The T cell receptor beta chain under discussion was sequenced for a study of siplizumab effects on memory and regulatory T cells. Study-wide results and caveats: The mean Treg-derived percentage of mappable alloreactive CD4+ clones was 55% to 75% with siplizumab compared with under 30% in controls. Neither a naive nor a memory phenotype was assignable to roughly 80-97% of proliferating CD4+ or CD8+ clones. Apparently key alloresponse contributors, naive T cells also seemed more diverse than memory cells. A small minority of alloreactive clones were mapped to unstimulated subsets.

Data came from immunoSEQ multiplex PCR; TCRdb stores just in-frame clones and leaves some out. The data show about 87,000 clones, about 87% seen once. For this clone: Its target is unknown.

The CDR3 has 14 residues. V shed 10 bases and J 2 bases; nucleotides not matched to a gene: 8. Germline CDR1 SGHTA, CDR2 FQGNSA. The sequence derives from a human donor in good health. Specimen: Tregs sorted from blood. The chain couples TRBV7-2 to TRBJ2-1; 7 bases line up with TRBD1. The CDR3 sequence: CATRPQGAYNEQFF. CDR3 DNA: TGTGCCACCCGCCCCCAGGGGGCCTACAATGAGCAGTTCTTC.